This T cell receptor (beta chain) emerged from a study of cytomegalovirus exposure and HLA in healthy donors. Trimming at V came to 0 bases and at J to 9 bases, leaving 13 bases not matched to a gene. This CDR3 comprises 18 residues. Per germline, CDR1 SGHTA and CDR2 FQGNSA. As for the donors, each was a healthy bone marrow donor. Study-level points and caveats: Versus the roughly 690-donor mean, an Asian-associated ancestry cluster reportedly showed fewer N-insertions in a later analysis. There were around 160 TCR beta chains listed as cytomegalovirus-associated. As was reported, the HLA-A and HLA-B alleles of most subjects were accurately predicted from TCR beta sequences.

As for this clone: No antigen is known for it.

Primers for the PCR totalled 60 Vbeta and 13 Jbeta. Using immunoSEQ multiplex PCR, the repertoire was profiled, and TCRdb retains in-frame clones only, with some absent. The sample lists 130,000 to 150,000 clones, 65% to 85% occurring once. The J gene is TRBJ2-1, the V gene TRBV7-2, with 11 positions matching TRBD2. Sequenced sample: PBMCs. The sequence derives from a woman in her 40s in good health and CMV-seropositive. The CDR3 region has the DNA TGTGCCAGCAGCTTAGCTGTTAGCGGGGGGGCGTCTGCTTTTGAGCAGTTCTTC. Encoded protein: CASSLAVSGGASAFEQFF. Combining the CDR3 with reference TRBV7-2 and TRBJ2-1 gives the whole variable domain GAGVSQSPSNKVTEKGKDVELRCDPISGHTALYWYRQSLGQGLEFLIYFQGNSAPDKSGLPSDRFSAERTGGSVSTLTIQRTQQEDSAVYLCASSLAVSGGASAFEQFFGPGTRLTVL.